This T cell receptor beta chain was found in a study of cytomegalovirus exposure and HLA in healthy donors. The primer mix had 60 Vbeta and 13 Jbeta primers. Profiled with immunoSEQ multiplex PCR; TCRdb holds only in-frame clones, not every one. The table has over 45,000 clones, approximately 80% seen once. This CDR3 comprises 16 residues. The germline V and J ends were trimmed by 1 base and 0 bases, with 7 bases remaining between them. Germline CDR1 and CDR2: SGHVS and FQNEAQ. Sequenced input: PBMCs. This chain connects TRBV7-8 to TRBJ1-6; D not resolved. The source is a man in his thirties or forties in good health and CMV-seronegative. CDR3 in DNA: TGTGCCAGCAGCTTAGGGAGCTCCTCCTATAATTCACCCCTCCACTTT. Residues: CASSLGSSSYNSPLHF.